The rows below give T cell receptor beta chains drawn from one sample of a study of T-cell reconstitution after alpha-beta-depleted transplantation in children. TCRdb re-called the PCR reads through MiXCR, storing one row per CDR3 protein. The sample lists 500,000 to 600,000 distinct CDR3 sequences; over 25% were seen once. This sample comprised PBMCs from the stem cell graft donor, obtained from the stem cell graft. All receptors come from a human donor who donated a stem cell graft to a child with aplastic anemia. The CDR3 runs from the conserved cysteine through the conserved F or W. A D gene is named only where the DNA matches it firmly. Only part of the rows carry a size: once, few, many, or a class if the clone is expanded.

cdr3_nt | cdr3_aa | clone_size | j_call | d_call | v_call
TGTGCCAGCAGCCCCGGTCCGGGGGCAAACACCGGGGAGCTGTTTTTT | CASSPGPGANTGELFF | NA | TRBJ2-2 | NA | TRBV7-7
TGTGCCAGCAGCAGAAGGGACAGGACAAACTATGGCTACACCTTC | CASSRRDRTNYGYTF | few | TRBJ1-2 | TRBD1 | TRBV7-8
TGTGCCTGGAGTTACCCTAGCGACACCGGGGAGCTGTTTTTT | CAWSYPSDTGELFF | NA | TRBJ2-2 | NA | TRBV30
TGTGCCAGTTCGGGACAGCTCTACAATGAGCAGTTCTTC | CASSGQLYNEQFF | NA | TRBJ2-1 | TRBD1 | TRBV14
TGTGCCAGCAGACAGGGAACGGGACCCCAGCATTTT | CASRQGTGPQHF | NA | TRBJ1-5 | NA | TRBV3-1
TGTGCCAGCAGGGAACTAGCGGGTCGCCACAATGAGCAGTTCTTC | CASRELAGRHNEQFF | NA | TRBJ2-1 | TRBD2 | TRBV6-1
TGTGCCAGCAGTACGGGACGGAACTATGGCTACACCTTC | CASSTGRNYGYTF | NA | TRBJ1-2 | NA | TRBV6-1
TGTGCCAGCAGCTTATCCACACAGGGTTATGGCTACACCTTC | CASSLSTQGYGYTF | NA | TRBJ1-2 | NA | TRBV7-9
TGTGCCAGTAGTCTCGCTAGCGGTAAAGATACGCAGTATTTT | CASSLASGKDTQYF | NA | TRBJ2-3 | TRBD2 | TRBV19
TGCAGCGTTGAAAGCGGAGCGGAGCGGTGGGAGACCCAGTACTTC | CSVESGAERWETQYF | few | TRBJ2-5 | NA | TRBV29-1
TGCAGTGCCACCGGACTAGACAAAAACATTCAGTACTTC | CSATGLDKNIQYF | NA | TRBJ2-4 | TRBD2 | TRBV20-1
TGCAGCGCTAGACAGGGTTCGGGAAACACCATATATTTT | CSARQGSGNTIYF | many | TRBJ1-3 | TRBD1 | TRBV29-1
TGTGCCAGCAGCTTCTTATTTCAGTCGGCCGGGGAGCTGTTTTTT | CASSFLFQSAGELFF | NA | TRBJ2-2 | NA | TRBV5-6
TGTGCCAGCTCACCACGTTCGGGGGTCGGTACGGGTATGAACACTGAAGCTTTCTTT | CASSPRSGVGTGMNTEAFF | NA | TRBJ1-1 | NA | TRBV18
TGCAGTGCTAGATTTCAGGGGCTTGGTAATCAGCCCCAGCATTTT | CSARFQGLGNQPQHF | few | TRBJ1-5 | NA | TRBV20-1
TGTGCCAGCAGAGGAGAGGAGACCCAGTACTTC | CASRGEETQYF | few | TRBJ2-5 | NA | TRBV21-1
TGTGCCAGCAATCGGCAGCCTGGTATTGCGTCGACCGAGCAGTTCTTC | CASNRQPGIASTEQFF | few | TRBJ2-1 | NA | TRBV12-3/TRBV12-4
TGCAGCGTTGAACTGATGTACACAGATACGCAGTATTTT | CSVELMYTDTQYF | few | TRBJ2-3 | NA | TRBV29-1
TGTGCCAGCAGTGAATATCGAGCGGGACCCCTCCACTTT | CASSEYRAGPLHF | NA | TRBJ1-6 | NA | TRBV25-1
TGTGCCAGCAGCCAGAAACCGGGGGGTCCGGAGCAGTACTTC | CASSQKPGGPEQYF | NA | TRBJ2-7 | TRBD2 | TRBV6-1
TGCGCCAGCAGCTTGGATGGGGGACCAGATACGCAGTATTTT | CASSLDGGPDTQYF | NA | TRBJ2-3 | NA | TRBV5-1
TGTGCCACCAGCAGACCGACTATGACGACAGGGAAGAGGGCCGGGGAGCTGTTTTTT | CATSRPTMTTGKRAGELFF | NA | TRBJ2-2 | TRBD1 | TRBV15
TGTGCCGGCATTTGGGGTCAGCCCCAGCATTTT | CAGIWGQPQHF | NA | TRBJ1-5 | NA | TRBV19
TGTGCCAGCAGCTCTATGTCCGGTCCATCTAGCACAGATACGCAGTATTTT | CASSSMSGPSSTDTQYF | NA | TRBJ2-3 | NA | TRBV7-6
TGTGCCAGCAGCTTGGTGGGGGCGCAGTATTTT | CASSLVGAQYF | few | TRBJ2-3 | NA | TRBV5-6
TGCAGTGCTAGAGATGGTAAGACAGGGGGCGGCAATCAGCCCCAGCATTTT | CSARDGKTGGGNQPQHF | NA | TRBJ1-5 | TRBD1 | TRBV20-1
TGCGCCAGCAGCTTGTTAGGGGCCACGCAAGAGACCCAGTACTTC | CASSLLGATQETQYF | few | TRBJ2-5 | NA | TRBV5-1
TGTGCCAGCAGCCAGGACGGATCGAACACTGAAGCTTTCTTT | CASSQDGSNTEAFF | NA | TRBJ1-1 | NA | TRBV5-6
TGTGCCAGCAGTCCAGAGACTAGCGGGAGCCCTGAGCAGTTCTTC | CASSPETSGSPEQFF | NA | TRBJ2-1 | TRBD2 | TRBV12-3/TRBV12-4
TGCAGTGCTAGTAGTAGCGGGAGAACGACAAGTGAGCAGTTCTTC | CSASSSGRTTSEQFF | NA | TRBJ2-1 | TRBD2 | TRBV20-1
TGCAGTGCTACCGAGGGACGGATCTATGGCTACACCTTC | CSATEGRIYGYTF | few | TRBJ1-2 | NA | TRBV20-1
TGTGCCAGCAGTTACAAGATCTCCTACGAGCAGTACTTC | CASSYKISYEQYF | NA | TRBJ2-7 | NA | TRBV27
TGTGCCAGCAGCGCAAGGACAGGGGACAATCAGCCCCAGCATTTT | CASSARTGDNQPQHF | NA | TRBJ1-5 | TRBD1 | TRBV7-2
TGTGCCAGCAGCCTCCCCTCGGAACGGGGGCAGTATTTT | CASSLPSERGQYF | NA | TRBJ2-3 | NA | TRBV4-2
TGTGCCAGCAGTCCCAGAAGGGACACGAACACTGAAGCTTTCTTT | CASSPRRDTNTEAFF | NA | TRBJ1-1 | NA | TRBV28
TGCGCCAGCAGCTTGGAGGGCCAGGGTTTTGGGGCTTTCTTT | CASSLEGQGFGAFF | NA | TRBJ1-1 | NA | TRBV5-1
TGTGCCAGCAGCACAGGCAGGACGACCGGGGAGCTGTTTTTT | CASSTGRTTGELFF | once | TRBJ2-2 | NA | TRBV13
TGCAGCGTTGAACCGTCAGAACCGGATCGCGGGTATGAGCAGTTCTTC | CSVEPSEPDRGYEQFF | NA | TRBJ2-1 | NA | TRBV29-1
TGCAGCGTGCACCGGGACAGGAACACTGAAGCTTTCTTT | CSVHRDRNTEAFF | NA | TRBJ1-1 | TRBD1 | TRBV29-1
TGCAGTGCTAGAAGGGACTCTGGGGCCAACGTCCTGACTTTC | CSARRDSGANVLTF | NA | TRBJ2-6 | NA | TRBV20-1
TGTGCCAGCTCACACGGGAGTACGGGGGAGACCCAGTACTTC | CASSHGSTGETQYF | NA | TRBJ2-5 | NA | TRBV18
TGTGCCAGCAGCCAAGATCGAAGTCCGATCTACGAGCAGTACTTC | CASSQDRSPIYEQYF | few | TRBJ2-7 | NA | TRBV3-1
TGTGCCAGTTTCCGGGGAGCGCAGGGCAATCAGCCCCAGCATTTT | CASFRGAQGNQPQHF | NA | TRBJ1-5 | NA | TRBV6-1
TGTGCCAGCAGTTTGGTTGCAGGGGCGCGGACTGAAGCTTTCTTT | CASSLVAGARTEAFF | NA | TRBJ1-1 | NA | TRBV12-3/TRBV12-4
TGTGCCAGCAGCTCTCATTCCGGCACAGATACGCAGTATTTT | CASSSHSGTDTQYF | NA | TRBJ2-3 | NA | TRBV7-2
TGCGCCAGGGAGGCCGGGGACCGCCTGTTTGGGGAGCTGTTTTTT | CAREAGDRLFGELFF | few | TRBJ2-2 | NA | TRBV10-1